Listed below are T cell receptor beta chains from one sample, sequenced in a study of blood T cell repertoires in COVID-19. Method: immunoSEQ multiplex PCR; TCRdb's copy keeps in-frame clones and lacks some. The table has about 250,000 clones, roughly 85% seen once; the top ten hold around 2.9%. The sample comprised peripheral blood. All receptors derive from a woman under 40 with active or convalescent COVID-19. Both conserved end residues are part of each CDR3. D genes are given only for firm matches.

CDR3: CASSFEISSYEQYF; DNA: TGCGCCAGCAGCTTCGAGATAAGCTCCTACGAGCAGTACTTC; D: -; V: TRBV5-1; J: TRBJ2-7
CDR3: CASSFTSGGVSEQYF; DNA: TGTGCCAGCAGCTTTACTAGCGGGGGAGTTAGCGAGCAGTACTTC; D: TRBD2; V: TRBV7-2; J: TRBJ2-7
CDR3: CASSLGPGGTGLGYTF; DNA: TGTGCCAGCAGCTTAGGCCCAGGCGGGACTGGGCTTGGCTACACCTTC; D: -; V: TRBV7-8; J: TRBJ1-2
CDR3: CASSSPRTGTDTQYF; DNA: TGTGCCAGCAGTTCCCCCCGGACAGGCACAGATACGCAGTATTTT; D: -; V: TRBV6-5; J: TRBJ2-3
CDR3: CASSPLGGAGYEQYF; DNA: TGTGCCAGCAGTCCGTTGGGGGGGGCGGGCTACGAGCAGTACTTC; D: -; V: TRBV28; J: TRBJ2-7
CDR3: CATSPGHLETQYF; DNA: TGTGCCACCAGTCCCGGACACCTAGAGACCCAGTACTTC; D: -; V: TRBV24-1; J: TRBJ2-5
CDR3: CASSQPGEGSGYTF; DNA: TGCGCCAGCAGCCAACCAGGGGAAGGGTCTGGCTACACCTTC; D: -; V: TRBV4-3; J: TRBJ1-2
CDR3: CASSPSGDRGKEAFF; DNA: TGTGCCAGCAGCCCGTCGGGGGACAGGGGAAAAGAAGCTTTCTTT; D: TRBD1; V: TRBV5-4; J: TRBJ1-1
CDR3: CASSYGLTDTQYF; DNA: TGTGCCAGCAGCTACGGACTAACAGATACGCAGTATTTT; D: -; V: TRBV7-2; J: TRBJ2-3
CDR3: CASSSYRQGRNEQYF; DNA: TGTGCCAGCAGTTCCTATCGACAGGGGAGGAACGAGCAGTACTTC; D: TRBD1; V: TRBV6-5; J: TRBJ2-7